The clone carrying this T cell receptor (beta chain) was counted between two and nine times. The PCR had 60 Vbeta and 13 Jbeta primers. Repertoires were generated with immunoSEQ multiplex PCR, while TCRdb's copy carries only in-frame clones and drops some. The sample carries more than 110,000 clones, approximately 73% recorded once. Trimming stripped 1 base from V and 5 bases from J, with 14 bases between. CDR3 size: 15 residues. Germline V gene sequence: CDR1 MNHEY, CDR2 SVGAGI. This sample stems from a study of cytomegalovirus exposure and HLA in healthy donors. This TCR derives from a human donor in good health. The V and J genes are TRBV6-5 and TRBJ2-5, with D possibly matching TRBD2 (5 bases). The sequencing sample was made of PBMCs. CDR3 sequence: CASSYWAEARETQYF. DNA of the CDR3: TGTGCCAGCAGTTACTGGGCGGAGGCCAGGGAGACCCAGTACTTC.